What follows describes a single TCR beta chain. Ages ranged from about 18 to 100 years, with residence in around 24 US areas. Each exposed participant met a COVID-19 case in the 2 weeks preceding study entry. The entry originates in a study of blood T cell repertoires in COVID-19. The protocol was immunoSEQ multiplex PCR, while the TCRdb copy is restricted to in-frame clones and leaves out a portion. The sample has hundreds of thousands of clones, approximately 90% seen once. There are 12 residues in the CDR3. J was trimmed by 10 bases and V by 0 bases; bases with no gene match: 2. Looked up from germline, CDR1 is MDHEN and CDR2 is SYDVKM.

The V and J genes are TRBV28 and TRBJ2-7; 8 bases match TRBD1. The clonotype originates from a man in his forties or fifties who had been exposed to COVID-19. Input material: PBMCs or T cells enriched from blood (not recorded which). Here the CDR3 reads CASSLWDREQYF. The CDR3 DNA sequence: TGTGCCAGCAGTTTATGGGACAGGGAACAGTACTTC.